The 13 T cell receptor beta chains below all came from one sample that was sequenced in a study of T-cell reconstitution after alpha-beta-depleted transplantation in children. It was with unique molecular identifiers that the TCRbeta library was prepared. TCRdb reprocessed the PCR reads via MiXCR and lists one record per CDR3 protein. The sample has around 360,000 distinct CDR3 sequences, about 9.4% seen once; the top ten hold approximately 2.3%. Sequenced here: PBMCs from the stem cell graft donor, sampled from the stem cell graft. These receptors were obtained from a human donor who donated a stem cell graft to a child with acute lymphoblastic leukemia.

This clonotype was seen a handful of times. The chain employs TRBV7-9 and TRBJ1-1; D ambiguous. The CDR3 consists of 17 residues. The V end lost 0 bases, the J end lost 3 bases, and 17 bases lay between the germline ends. Germline-derived CDR1 and CDR2 are SEHNR and FQNEAQ (reference sequence). The CDR3 DNA reads as TGTGCCAGCAGCTTAGCTGGACCCCTTCGGGGAGACACTGAAGCTTTCTTT. This translates into CASSLAGPLRGDTEAFF.

The J gene is TRBJ2-7, the V gene TRBV11-1; possibly TRBD2 for D (5 bases). Trimming removed 1 base at V and 0 bases at J, with 19 bases between. The CDR3 runs 18 residues. Per germline, CDR1 SGHAT and CDR2 FQDESV (reference sequence). The CDR3 DNA sequence: TGTGCCAGCAGCTTAGGAAACGGGATGCGAGGTTTCTCCTACGAGCAGTACTTC. The encoded protein is CASSLGNGMRGFSYEQYF.

The genes are TRBV7-8 and TRBJ2-1, with TRBD2 identical over 7 bases. The trim removed 5 bases at V and 9 bases at J, leaving 10 bases unmatched. There are 14 residues in the CDR3. The germline gives CDR1 SGHVS, CDR2 FQNEAQ. CDR3 loop: CASSPRDYASEQFF. The CDR3 DNA sequence: TGTGCCAGCAGCCCCCGGGACTACGCCTCTGAGCAGTTCTTC.

This rearrangement joins TRBV12-3 or TRBV12-4 to TRBJ2-1, with 7 nucleotides matching TRBD2. J lost 4 bases, V lost 5 bases, and 11 bases had no gene match. The length of the CDR3 is 16 residues. The DNA for the CDR3 is TGTGCCAGCAGTCAAGCCCGCGGGAGTCTTTACAATGAGCAGTTCTTC. It codes for CASSQARGSLYNEQFF.

The chain uses TRBV12-3 or TRBV12-4 and TRBJ2-7; 7 nucleotides agree with TRBD1. After removal of 5 bases from V and 2 bases from J, the junction contained 15 bases not matched to a gene. CDR3 size: 17 residues. The CDR3 loop is CASSPHRTGLTAYEQYF. The CDR3 nucleotides are TGTGCCAGCAGTCCACATAGGACAGGCTTAACCGCCTACGAGCAGTACTTC.

This clonotype was seen at least ten times. The chain has TRBV29-1 and TRBJ2-5; 9 positions match TRBD1. J gave up 5 bases and V 7 bases, and 2 bases lay outside the gene matches. Germline CDR1 and CDR2: SQVTM and ANQGSEA. The CDR3 is made up of 11 amino acids. CDR3 coding DNA: TGCAGCGACAGGGGGCTTGAGACCCAGTACTTC. This sequence encodes CSDRGLETQYF.

In its sample, this clonotype was seen a few times. This sequence joins TRBV29-1 and TRBJ1-5; D uncertain. Germline CDR1 reads SQVTM; CDR2 reads ANQGSEA. This CDR3 has 13 residues. Trimming cost V 4 bases and J 0 bases, with 7 bases left between them. CDR3 sequence reads: CSVVSGSNQPQHF. As DNA, the CDR3 is TGCAGCGTTGTTTCGGGTAGCAATCAGCCCCAGCATTTT.

The table lists this clonotype with many counts. J is TRBJ2-4 and V is TRBV6-2 or TRBV6-3; the match to TRBD1 covers 8 bases. The CDR3 is 14 amino acids. Per the germline V gene, CDR1 is MNHEY and CDR2 is SVGEGT. Trimming cost V 5 bases and J 4 bases; bases outside gene matches: 4. The CDR3 sequence is CASSPWTGKNIQYF. CDR3 in DNA: TGTGCCAGCAGTCCCTGGACAGGGAAAAACATTCAGTACTTC.

This clonotype has a handful of counts. This rearrangement joins TRBV27 to TRBJ2-7; TRBD1 is a possible D gene (5 bases). Trimming took off 8 bases at V and 1 base at J, with 12 bases between the two ends. Germline CDR1 is MNHEY and CDR2 is SMNVEV (reference sequence). This CDR3 spans 13 amino acids. This chain's CDR3 is CASSSRESYEQYF. CDR3 DNA sequence: TGTGCCAGCTCCTCCAGGGAATCCTACGAGCAGTACTTC.

This clonotype has just a few counts. This chain uses TRBV20-1 with TRBJ2-1; perhaps TRBD2 as D (9 bases). The CDR3 extends over 15 amino acids. V lost 6 bases to trimming and J lost 4 bases, with 19 bases between them. The germline V gene has CDR1 DFQATT and CDR2 SNEGSKA (reference sequence). The CDR3 here is CSAQGAGGAYNEQFF. CDR3 DNA: TGCAGTGCCCAGGGGGCGGGAGGGGCATACAATGAGCAGTTCTTC.

This clonotype was counted between two and nine times. The V call is TRBV29-1, the J call TRBJ2-7; 7 positions agree with TRBD2. CDR1 and CDR2 from the germline V gene are SQVTM and ANQGSEA. The CDR3 totals 15 residues. The J segment lost 5 bases and the V segment lost 6 bases, leaving 16 bases of the junction unmatched. This chain's CDR3 is CSVTESGLQDDEQYF. For the CDR3, the DNA is TGCAGCGTGACCGAATCGGGACTACAGGACGACGAGCAGTACTTC.

This clonotype was seen a few times. The gene calls are TRBV12-3 or TRBV12-4 and TRBJ2-2; possibly TRBD1 for D (6 bases). Trimming cost V 6 bases and J 4 bases, with 12 bases left between them. This CDR3 contains 14 residues. DNA for the CDR3: TGTGCCAGCAGGACAGGTGCCCCCACCGGGGAGCTGTTTTTT. Encoded protein: CASRTGAPTGELFF.

This clonotype turned up a few times. The genes are TRBV20-1 and TRBJ1-5; TRBD1 matches at 8 bases. The CDR3 is 18 amino acids. Germline V gives CDR1 DFQATT, CDR2 SNEGSKA (reference sequence). V was pared by 0 bases and J by 2 bases, with 12 bases of the junction left unmatched. CDR3 bases: TGCAGTGCTAGAGACCCCGACAGGGGCGGTTTTCGCAATCAGCCCCAGCATTTT. This gives the protein CSARDPDRGGFRNQPQHF.